The source of this T cell receptor (beta chain) is a study of regulatory T cells in long-lasting Graves disease. Overall study: Duration of antithyroid drug therapy among newly diagnosed Graves' patients was under 3 months.

Time point noted: newly diagnosed GD, antithyroid drugs for less than 3 months. PBMC-derived RNA was used for the TCR library. With iRepertoire HTBI primers and Arm-PCR of CDR3 regions, TCR beta libraries were built. One entry per CDR3 protein, called by TCRdb with MiXCR from the multiplex PCR reads. This sample yields 400,000 to 550,000 distinct CDR3 sequences, of which about 15% are seen a single time; 16% belongs to the top ten. This CDR3 has 12 amino acids. Trimming left V 2 bases short and J 8 bases short, with 9 bases between. CDR1 and CDR2 (germline): MNHEY, SVGEGT. A further study also used this sample, focusing on T cells in Graves' hyperthyroidism and ophthalmopathy. That source reports: The HTBI set primed first-round TCR CDR3 RT-PCR.

V gene TRBV6-2 or TRBV6-3 combines with J gene TRBJ1-2; D possibly corresponds to TRBD1 (5 bases). This TCR came from a woman in her twenties or thirties with Graves disease. The specimen was peripheral blood mononuclear cells (PBMCs), collected at new diagnosis, from a patient treated with antithyroid drugs. The CDR3 sequence is CASSYAGQGYTF. The CDR3 DNA is TGTGCCAGCAGTTACGCAGGGCAGGGCTACACCTTC.